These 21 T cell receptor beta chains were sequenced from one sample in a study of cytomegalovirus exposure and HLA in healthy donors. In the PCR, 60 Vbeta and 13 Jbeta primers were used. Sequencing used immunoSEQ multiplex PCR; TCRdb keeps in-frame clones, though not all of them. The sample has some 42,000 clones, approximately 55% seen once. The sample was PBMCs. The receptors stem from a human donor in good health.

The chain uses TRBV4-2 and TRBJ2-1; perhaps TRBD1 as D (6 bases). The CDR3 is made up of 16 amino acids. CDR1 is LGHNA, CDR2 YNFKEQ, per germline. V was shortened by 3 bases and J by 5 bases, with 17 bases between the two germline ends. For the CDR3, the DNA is TGTGCCAGCAGCCATCGGGGACAATCTAGGGACAATGAGCAGTTCTTC. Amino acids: CASSHRGQSRDNEQFF.

CDR3 residues: CASSLGVRGTGNTIYF. CDR3 nucleotides: TGTGCCAGCAGCTTAGGCGTCAGGGGGACGGGAAACACCATATATTTT. The chain carries TRBV7-2 and TRBJ1-3; 7 bases match TRBD1. Germline trimming cut 1 base from V and 4 bases from J; bases unmatched to any gene: 7. The length of the CDR3 is 16 residues. Germline loops: CDR1 SGHTA, CDR2 FQGNSA.

As DNA, the CDR3 is TGTGCCAGCAGCTCACGACTAGCGGGGGAACGGACCGGGGAGCTGTTTTTT. Amino acids: CASSSRLAGERTGELFF. This chain uses TRBV9 with TRBJ2-2; 12 nucleotides match TRBD2. This CDR3 has 17 amino acids. V dropped 4 bases and J dropped 5; count of bases not matched to a gene: 9. Per the germline V gene, CDR1 is SGDLS and CDR2 is YYNGEE.

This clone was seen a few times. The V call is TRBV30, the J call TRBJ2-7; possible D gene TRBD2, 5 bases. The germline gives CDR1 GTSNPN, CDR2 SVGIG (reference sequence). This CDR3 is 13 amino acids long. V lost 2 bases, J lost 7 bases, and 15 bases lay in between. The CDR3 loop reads CAWSRLAGREQYF. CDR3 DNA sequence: TGTGCCTGGAGTCGGCTAGCTGGTAGGGAGCAGTACTTC. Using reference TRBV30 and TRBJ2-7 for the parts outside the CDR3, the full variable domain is SQTIHQWPATLVQPVGSPLSLECTVEGTSNPNLYWYRQAAGRGLQLLFYSVGIGQISSEVPQNLSASRPQDRQFILSSKKLLLSDSGFYLCAWSRLAGREQYFGPGTRLTVT.

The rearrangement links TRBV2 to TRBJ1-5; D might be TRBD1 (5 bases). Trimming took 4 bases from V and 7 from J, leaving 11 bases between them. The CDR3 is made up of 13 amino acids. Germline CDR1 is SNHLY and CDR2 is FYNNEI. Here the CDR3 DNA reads TGTGCCAGCAGTGGCCAGGGAAAACAGCCCCAGCATTTT. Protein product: CASSGQGKQPQHF.

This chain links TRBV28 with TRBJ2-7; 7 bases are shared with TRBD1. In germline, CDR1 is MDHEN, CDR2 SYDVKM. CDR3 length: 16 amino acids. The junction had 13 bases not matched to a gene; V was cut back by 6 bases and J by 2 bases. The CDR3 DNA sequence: TGTGCCAGCAGCACAGGTCCGGGACAGCCTCCCTACGAGCAGTACTTC. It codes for CASSTGPGQPPYEQYF.

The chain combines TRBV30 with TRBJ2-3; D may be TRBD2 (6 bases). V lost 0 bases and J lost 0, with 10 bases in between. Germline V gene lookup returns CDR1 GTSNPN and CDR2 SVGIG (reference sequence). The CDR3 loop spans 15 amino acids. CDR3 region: CAWSVRLASTDTQYF. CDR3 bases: TGTGCCTGGAGTGTACGTCTAGCGAGCACAGATACGCAGTATTTT.

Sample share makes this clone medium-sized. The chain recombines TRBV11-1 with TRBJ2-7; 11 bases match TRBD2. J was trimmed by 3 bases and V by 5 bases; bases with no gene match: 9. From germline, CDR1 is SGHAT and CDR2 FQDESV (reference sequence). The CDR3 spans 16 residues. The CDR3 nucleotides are TGTGCCAGCAGCCCGGGACTAGCGGAGCAAGTCTACGAGCAGTACTTC. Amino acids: CASSPGLAEQVYEQYF.

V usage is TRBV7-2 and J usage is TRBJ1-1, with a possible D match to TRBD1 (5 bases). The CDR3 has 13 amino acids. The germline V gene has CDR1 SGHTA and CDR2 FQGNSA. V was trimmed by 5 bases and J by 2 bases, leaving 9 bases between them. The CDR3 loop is CASSPRTNTEAFF. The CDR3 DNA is TGTGCCAGCAGCCCCAGGACAAACACTGAAGCTTTCTTT. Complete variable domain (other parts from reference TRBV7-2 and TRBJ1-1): GAGVSQSPSNKVTEKGKDVELRCDPISGHTALYWYRQSLGQGLEFLIYFQGNSAPDKSGLPSDRFSAERTGGSVSTLTIQRTQQEDSAVYLCASSPRTNTEAFFGQGTRLTVV.

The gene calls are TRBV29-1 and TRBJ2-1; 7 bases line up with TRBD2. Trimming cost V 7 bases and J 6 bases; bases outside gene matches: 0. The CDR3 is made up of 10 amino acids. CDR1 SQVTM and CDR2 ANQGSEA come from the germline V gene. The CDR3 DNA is TGCAGCGCGGGGGGCAATGAGCAGTTCTTC. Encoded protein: CSAGGNEQFF.

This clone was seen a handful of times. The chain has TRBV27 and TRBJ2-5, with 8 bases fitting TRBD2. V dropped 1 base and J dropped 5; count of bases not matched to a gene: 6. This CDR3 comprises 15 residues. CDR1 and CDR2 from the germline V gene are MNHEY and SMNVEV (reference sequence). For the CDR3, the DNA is TGTGCCAGCAGTTTATGGGGACTAGTGGGGGAGACCCAGTACTTC. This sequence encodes CASSLWGLVGETQYF.

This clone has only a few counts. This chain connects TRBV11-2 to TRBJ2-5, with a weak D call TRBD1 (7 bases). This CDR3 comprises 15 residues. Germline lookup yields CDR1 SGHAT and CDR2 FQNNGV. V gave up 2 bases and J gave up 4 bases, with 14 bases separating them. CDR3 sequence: CASSLPGQGGETQYF. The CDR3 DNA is TGTGCCAGCAGCTTACCCGGGCAGGGGGGAGAGACCCAGTACTTC.

CDR3 bases: TGTGCCAGTAGTATCAACCAGCGGGAGGGCCCCGAGCAGTACTTC. Protein sequence: CASSINQREGPEQYF. The J gene is TRBJ2-5, the V gene TRBV19; 10 bases are shared with TRBD2. Matching the DNA end better, TRBJ2-7 makes the J call doubtful. Germline-derived CDR1 and CDR2 are LNHDA and SQIVND (reference sequence). The CDR3 length is 15 residues.

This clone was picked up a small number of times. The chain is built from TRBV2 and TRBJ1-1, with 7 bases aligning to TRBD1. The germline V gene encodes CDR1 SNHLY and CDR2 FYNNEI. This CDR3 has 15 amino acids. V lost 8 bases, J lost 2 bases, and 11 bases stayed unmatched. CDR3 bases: TGTGCCAGCGAGAGACAGGGCCTGGGCAACACTGAAGCTTTCTTT. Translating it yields CASERQGLGNTEAFF.

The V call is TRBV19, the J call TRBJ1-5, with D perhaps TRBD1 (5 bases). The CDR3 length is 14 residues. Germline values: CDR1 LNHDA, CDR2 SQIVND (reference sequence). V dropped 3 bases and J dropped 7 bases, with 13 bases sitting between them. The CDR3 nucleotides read TGTGCCAGTAGTATTTCCCAGGGTGGCCAGCCCCAGCATTTT. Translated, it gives CASSISQGGQPQHF.

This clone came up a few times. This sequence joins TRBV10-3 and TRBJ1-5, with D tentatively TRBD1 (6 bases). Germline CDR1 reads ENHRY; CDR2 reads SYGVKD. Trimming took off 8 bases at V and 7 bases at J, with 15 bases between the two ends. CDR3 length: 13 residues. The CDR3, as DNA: TGTGCCATCGGGCGGGGGGCTGAGCAGCCCCAGCATTTT. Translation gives CAIGRGAEQPQHF.

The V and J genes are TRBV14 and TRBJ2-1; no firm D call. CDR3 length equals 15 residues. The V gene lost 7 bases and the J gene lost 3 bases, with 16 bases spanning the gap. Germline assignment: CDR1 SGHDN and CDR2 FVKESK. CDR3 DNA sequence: TGTGCCAGCACCGCCAAGATTGCGGTCTACAATGAGCAGTTCTTC. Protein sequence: CASTAKIAVYNEQFF.

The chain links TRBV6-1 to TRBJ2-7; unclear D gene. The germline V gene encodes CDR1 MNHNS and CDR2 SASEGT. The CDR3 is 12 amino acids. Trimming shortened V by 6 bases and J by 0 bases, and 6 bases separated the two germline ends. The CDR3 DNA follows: TGTGCCAGCAGCCTTAGCTCCTACGAGCAGTACTTC. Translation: CASSLSSYEQYF.

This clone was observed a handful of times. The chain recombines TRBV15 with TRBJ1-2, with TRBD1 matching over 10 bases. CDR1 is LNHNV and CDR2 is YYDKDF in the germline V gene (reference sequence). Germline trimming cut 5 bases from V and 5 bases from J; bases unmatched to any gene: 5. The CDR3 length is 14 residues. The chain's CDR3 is CATSRDRGLYGYTF. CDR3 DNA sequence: TGTGCCACCAGCCGGGACAGGGGATTATATGGCTACACCTTC.

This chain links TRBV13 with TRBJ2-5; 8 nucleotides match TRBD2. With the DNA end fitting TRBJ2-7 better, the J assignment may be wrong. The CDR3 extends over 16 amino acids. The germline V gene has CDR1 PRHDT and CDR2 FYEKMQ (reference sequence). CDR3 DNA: TGTGCCAGCAGCTCTGCGGGACTAGTCGAAGGGACCGAGCAGTACTTC. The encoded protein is CASSSAGLVEGTEQYF.

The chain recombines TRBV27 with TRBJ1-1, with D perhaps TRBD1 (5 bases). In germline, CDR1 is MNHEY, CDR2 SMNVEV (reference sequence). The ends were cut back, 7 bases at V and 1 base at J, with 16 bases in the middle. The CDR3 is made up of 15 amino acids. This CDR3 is CASTLGAGSNTEAFF. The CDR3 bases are TGTGCCAGCACCCTTGGGGCAGGATCGAACACTGAAGCTTTCTTT.